This paragraph reports one T cell receptor (beta chain). As yet, its antigen is unknown. Second-dose recipients at about 4 or about 12 weeks were treated as one pooled group. Some clones are missing from TCRdb's copy, which holds only in-frame ones; the method was immunoSEQ multiplex PCR. The sample contains 75,000 to 80,000 clones, roughly 90% of which appear only once. CDR3 length: 16 residues. The germline CDR1 and CDR2 sequences are LGHDT and YNNKEL (reference sequence). The ends were cut back, 1 base at V and 6 bases at J, with 16 bases in the middle. This entry belongs to a study of T cell responses to AZD1222 COVID-19 vaccine. General study findings and limits: Unmutated regions of variants are reportedly targeted by nearly half of spike-specific TCRs. The repertoires were collected only after the peak T cell response.

The rearrangement links TRBV3-1 (or the pseudogene TRBV3-2) to TRBJ2-1; D unclear. The sample in question was peripheral blood, obtained 28 days after the second AZD1222 dose. This receptor was obtained from an adult who received the AZD1222 COVID-19 vaccine. The CDR3 region has the DNA TGTGCCAGCAGCCAAGTTTCTGAGTATCCCCGCAATGAGCAGTTCTTC. Protein: CASSQVSEYPRNEQFF.